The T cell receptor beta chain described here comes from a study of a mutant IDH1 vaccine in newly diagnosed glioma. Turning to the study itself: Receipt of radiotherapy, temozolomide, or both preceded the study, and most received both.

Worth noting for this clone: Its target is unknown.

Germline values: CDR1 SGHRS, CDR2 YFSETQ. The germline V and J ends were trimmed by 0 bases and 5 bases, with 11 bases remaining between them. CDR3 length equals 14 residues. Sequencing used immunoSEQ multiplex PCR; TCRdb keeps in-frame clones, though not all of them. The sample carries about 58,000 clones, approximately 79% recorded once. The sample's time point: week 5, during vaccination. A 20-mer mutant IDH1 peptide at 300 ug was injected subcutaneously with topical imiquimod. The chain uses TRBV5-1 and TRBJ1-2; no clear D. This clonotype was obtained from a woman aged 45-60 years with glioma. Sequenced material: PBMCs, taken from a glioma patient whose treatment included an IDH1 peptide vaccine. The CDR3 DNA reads TGCGCCAGCAGCTTGGGAACAGAGAAGTATGGCTACACCTTC. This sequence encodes CASSLGTEKYGYTF.